Each of the 13 T cell receptor beta chains below was sequenced from the same sample in a study of T-cell memory formation after mild COVID-19 (dated by TCRdb to the early 2020s). The library was made by 5' RACE. The sample was run on an Illumina NovaSeq 6000. TCRdb reprocessed the public reads (quality trimming at Q25 with fastp, clone calling with MiXCR) and kept in-frame beta chains. Rows with one shared CDR3 protein collapse into an entry with the most common genes and DNA. The sample includes fewer than 700,000 distinct CDR3 sequences, with about a sixth observed a single time. Approximately 12% of the sample lies in the top ten. Sample: PBMCs or a T cell subset sorted from them (not recorded which). The receptors were sampled from an adult woman who had mild COVID-19 (a few samples of this study predate the infection). The sample titles of this study are shuffled in the database, so cell type and time point are left out; the donor was told from shared clones.

This clonotype was counted ten times or more. The chain recombines TRBV5-1 with TRBJ1-6; unclear D gene. The CDR3 runs to 14 residues. Germline values: CDR1 SGHRS, CDR2 YFSETQ. The V end lost 0 bases, the J end lost 4 bases, and 5 bases lay between the germline ends. DNA of the CDR3: TGCGCCAGCAGCTTGGGCCAGTATAATTCACCCCTCCACTTT. Protein sequence: CASSLGQYNSPLHF.

This clonotype occurred a few times. The chain joins TRBV25-1 to TRBJ1-5; D gene uncertain. Germline CDR1 is MGHDK and CDR2 is SYGVNS. This CDR3 region has 13 residues. The V end was cut by 5 bases, the J end by 6 bases, with 11 bases between. Here the CDR3 reads CASSLGEVQPQHF. Here the CDR3 DNA reads TGTGCCAGCAGTTTGGGTGAAGTTCAGCCCCAGCATTTT.

This clonotype was detected a few times. The chain employs TRBV12-3 or TRBV12-4 and TRBJ2-5; 10 bases are a match to TRBD2. This CDR3 comprises 15 residues. V shed 6 bases, J shed 4 bases, and the junction held 8 bases outside the gene matches. The DNA of the CDR3 is TGTGCCAGCAGCCCTCTGGTAGCGGGGGGAGAGACCCAGTACTTC. Protein: CASSPLVAGGETQYF.

The J gene is TRBJ2-5, the V gene TRBV7-9; 9 bases are a match to TRBD2. The CDR3 has 16 amino acids. Germline lookup yields CDR1 SEHNR and CDR2 FQNEAQ (reference sequence). The J segment lost 2 bases and the V segment lost 4 bases, leaving 8 bases of the junction unmatched. CDR3 in amino acids: CASSSSSGLAQETQYF. CDR3 bases: TGTGCCAGCAGCTCCTCCAGCGGACTAGCGCAAGAGACCCAGTACTTC.

This chain connects TRBV6-2 or TRBV6-3 to TRBJ2-2; 11 nucleotides line up with TRBD2. Per the germline V gene, CDR1 is MNHEY and CDR2 is SVGEGT. The CDR3 contains 17 residues. V lost 6 bases and J lost 0; bases outside the gene matches: 6. The CDR3, as DNA: TGTGCCAGCAGGGAACGACTAGCGGGGTCGAACACCGGGGAGCTGTTTTTT. Translation: CASRERLAGSNTGELFF.

V and J are TRBV5-1 and TRBJ2-7; possibly TRBD1 for D (6 bases). Germline V gene data show CDR1 as SGHRS and CDR2 as YFSETQ. With 4 bases removed from V and 3 bases from J, the gap between germline ends came to 14 bases. This CDR3 has 14 residues. This CDR3 is CASSKAGDVYEQYF. CDR3 sequence (DNA): TGCGCCAGCAGCAAAGCAGGGGATGTCTACGAGCAGTACTTC.

The chain links TRBV5-5 to TRBJ2-7; no reliable D call. The germline V gene encodes CDR1 SGHKS and CDR2 YYEKEE (reference sequence). The CDR3 totals 15 residues. The V end was cut by 4 bases, the J end by 2 bases, with 16 bases between. The CDR3 loop reads CASSALVAAAYEQYF. The CDR3 nucleotides are TGTGCCAGCAGCGCCCTTGTGGCTGCAGCCTACGAGCAGTACTTC.

This sequence joins TRBV12-3 or TRBV12-4 and TRBJ2-2; TRBD2 matches at 9 bases. V was pared by 5 bases and J by 4 bases, with 5 bases of the junction left unmatched. The CDR3 extends over 15 amino acids. In DNA, the CDR3 is TGTGCCAGCAGTCCTAGCGGGAAGGTCACCGGGGAGCTGTTTTTT. Translating it yields CASSPSGKVTGELFF.

The chain uses TRBV13 and TRBJ2-3; 10 bases map to TRBD2. Losses at the gene ends were 6 bases for V and 0 bases for J; bases not matched to a gene: 12. CDR1 and CDR2 from the germline V gene are PRHDT and FYEKMQ (reference sequence). The CDR3 runs to 18 residues. DNA for the CDR3: TGTGCCAGCAGATCCGGGCTAGCGGGGGCCTCTAGCACAGATACGCAGTATTTT. Its protein product is CASRSGLAGASSTDTQYF. Looking up the rest from reference TRBV13 and TRBJ2-3 gives the full variable domain: AAGVIQSPRHLIKEKRETATLKCYPIPRHDTVYWYQQGPGQDPQFLISFYEKMQSDKGSIPDRFSAQQFSDYHSELNMSSLELGDSALYFCASRSGLAGASSTDTQYFGPGTRLTVL.

The rearrangement joins TRBV24-1 to TRBJ1-1; 7 nucleotides match TRBD1. Trimming removed 7 bases from V and 5 bases from J; junction bases left unmatched: 6. The CDR3 has 13 residues. Germline values: CDR1 KGHDR, CDR2 SFDVKD. The CDR3, as DNA: TGTGCCACCAGGGGGACAGAGGGAACTGAAGCTTTCTTT. Its protein product is CATRGTEGTEAFF.

This chain joins TRBV19 and TRBJ1-2; TRBD1 matches 9 bases. Germline-derived CDR1 and CDR2 are LNHDA and SQIVND (reference sequence). CDR3 length: 13 amino acids. V gave up 3 bases and J gave up 7 bases; unmatched junction bases: 3. CDR3 loop: CASSMGQGIGYTF. The DNA of the CDR3 is TGTGCCAGTAGTATGGGACAGGGAATTGGCTACACCTTC.

This clonotype came up a few times. The V call is TRBV5-6, the J call TRBJ2-7, with TRBD2 matching 7 bases. This CDR3 region has 15 residues. V dropped 2 bases and J dropped 4; count of bases not matched to a gene: 9. In germline, CDR1 is SGHDT, CDR2 YYEEEE. The CDR3 loop reads CASSLTGTKNYEQYF. The CDR3 DNA is TGTGCCAGCAGCTTAACCGGGACTAAGAATTACGAGCAGTACTTC.

This chain links TRBV7-9 with TRBJ2-1; maybe TRBD1 (6 bases). V dropped 8 bases and J dropped 2 bases, with 13 bases sitting between them. Germline assignment: CDR1 SEHNR and CDR2 FQNEAQ (reference sequence). The CDR3 length is 14 residues. Written as DNA, the CDR3 is TGTGCCAGCGTAGGGGGTCGCCCCTACAATGAGCAGTTCTTC. Translation: CASVGGRPYNEQFF. Drawing the rest from reference TRBV7-9 and TRBJ2-1, the complete variable domain is DTGVSQNPRHKITKRGQNVTFRCDPISEHNRLYWYRQTLGQGPEFLTYFQNEAQLEKSRLLSDRFSAERPKGSFSTLEIQRTEQGDSAMYLCASVGGRPYNEQFFGPGTRLTVL.